Listed below are T cell receptor beta chains from one sample, sequenced in a study of blood T cell repertoires in COVID-19. Assay used: immunoSEQ multiplex PCR; TCRdb lists only in-frame clones, some missing. The top ten clones hold approximately 4.3% of a sample with 470,000 or so clones, 75% to 90% of them seen once. Sequencing was done on a sample of peripheral blood. These receptor sequences come from a woman aged 25 to 45 with acute or convalescent COVID-19. Both conserved end residues are part of each CDR3. Fields, in order: D gene, V gene, J gene, clone size, CDR3 protein, CDR3 DNA. D genes are given only for firm matches. Clone sizes are given selectively: once, few, many, or a class where the clone is expanded.

NA	TRBV11-2	TRBJ2-5	NA	CASSSNQETQYF	TGTGCCAGCAGCTCAAACCAAGAGACCCAGTACTTC
TRBD1	TRBV6-6	TRBJ2-2	NA	CASSYYGQGKTGELFF	TGTGCCAGCAGTTACTACGGACAGGGTAAAACCGGGGAGCTGTTTTTT
TRBD1	TRBV28	TRBJ1-2	NA	CASSWGQGGYGYTF	TGTGCCAGCAGTTGGGGACAGGGGGGCTATGGCTACACCTTC
NA	TRBV11-2	TRBJ2-1	NA	CASSLEGHNEQFF	TGTGCCAGCAGCTTAGAGGGCCACAATGAGCAGTTCTTC
NA	TRBV24-1	TRBJ2-1	NA	CATSDSQSGNYNEQFF	TGTGCCACCAGTGATTCCCAATCAGGGAACTACAATGAGCAGTTCTTC
TRBD1	TRBV4-1	TRBJ1-2	NA	CASSQRQGSLGGYTF	TGCGCCAGCAGCCAACGACAGGGGAGTCTCGGAGGCTACACCTTC
NA	TRBV7-6	TRBJ2-2	NA	CASSLPANTGELFF	TGTGCCAGCAGCTTACCAGCGAACACCGGGGAGCTGTTTTTT
NA	TRBV28	TRBJ2-2	NA	CASSSPSVAGELFF	TGTGCCAGCAGTTCCCCTAGCGTCGCCGGGGAGCTGTTTTTT
TRBD1	TRBV7-8	TRBJ2-7	NA	CASSLLGGWYEQYF	TGTGCCAGCAGCTTATTAGGGGGCTGGTACGAGCAGTACTTC
TRBD1	TRBV2	TRBJ2-5	NA	CASSWGKDRVETQYF	TGTGCCAGCAGTTGGGGAAAAGACAGGGTAGAGACCCAGTACTTC
NA	TRBV4-1	TRBJ1-6	NA	CASSQEEGGGFNSPLHF	TGCGCCAGCAGCCAAGAAGAGGGTGGCGGTTTTAATTCACCCCTCCACTTT
TRBD1	TRBV13	TRBJ1-2	NA	CASSKGTDYGYTF	TGTGCCAGCAGCAAAGGGACAGACTATGGCTACACCTTC
NA	TRBV11-2	TRBJ2-5	NA	CASSPAVGAIQETQYF	TGTGCCAGCAGCCCGGCGGTGGGGGCGATCCAAGAGACCCAGTACTTC
TRBD1	TRBV3-1/TRBV3-2	TRBJ1-2	NA	CASSLGQGAGNYGYTF	TGTGCCAGCAGCCTCGGACAGGGGGCGGGTAACTATGGCTACACCTTC
NA	TRBV10-3	TRBJ2-7	NA	CAISAQGINYEQYF	TGTGCCATCAGTGCACAGGGAATTAACTACGAGCAGTACTTC
NA	TRBV2	TRBJ2-2	NA	CASSESRGYTGELFF	TGTGCCAGCAGTGAGAGCAGGGGCTACACCGGGGAGCTGTTTTTT
NA	TRBV27	TRBJ2-1	once	CASSTSGTTNEQFF	TGTGCCAGCAGCACATCGGGTACCACCAATGAGCAGTTCTTC
TRBD1	TRBV27	TRBJ2-7	NA	CASRPTGGDEQYF	TGTGCCAGCAGACCGACAGGGGGCGACGAGCAGTACTTC
NA	TRBV7-9	TRBJ1-1	NA	CASSFYPRRGKDTEAFF	TGTGCCAGCAGTTTTTATCCGAGGAGAGGGAAGGACACTGAAGCTTTCTTT
TRBD1	TRBV28	TRBJ2-7	NA	CARQTGTVHQPVYEQYF	TGTGCCCGGCAGACCGGGACAGTACATCAGCCGGTCTACGAGCAGTACTTC
NA	TRBV6-6	TRBJ1-4	NA	CASSLGTIGRRTNEKLFF	TGTGCCAGCAGTCTTGGGACAATAGGTCGTAGGACTAATGAAAAACTGTTTTTT
TRBD1	TRBV2	TRBJ1-5	once	CASSTGQTLNQPQHF	TGTGCCAGCAGTACGGGACAGACGTTGAATCAGCCCCAGCATTTT
NA	TRBV14	TRBJ2-2	NA	CASSPRQYTGELFF	TGTGCCAGCAGCCCGCGACAGTACACCGGGGAGCTGTTTTTT
TRBD2	TRBV11-2	TRBJ2-3	NA	CASSSTSGGATDTQYF	TGTGCCAGCAGCTCGACTAGCGGGGGGGCCACAGATACGCAGTATTTT
NA	TRBV19	TRBJ1-5	NA	CASGGRGHNSNQPQHF	TGTGCCAGTGGGGGGAGGGGACACAATAGCAATCAGCCCCAGCATTTT
TRBD1	TRBV12-5	TRBJ1-4	NA	CASGFSSGTGREKLFF	TGTGCTAGTGGTTTTAGCTCCGGGACAGGGCGTGAAAAACTGTTTTTT
NA	TRBV28	TRBJ1-5	NA	CASIPGGGNQPQHF	TGTGCCAGCATCCCAGGAGGTGGAAATCAGCCCCAGCATTTT
NA	TRBV6-1	TRBJ2-4	NA	CASSERRAGNIQYF	TGTGCCAGCAGTGAAAGGAGGGCAGGGAACATTCAGTACTTC